Listed below are T cell receptor beta chains from one sample, sequenced in a study of shared clonotypes between healthy human individuals. Libraries were prepared by immunoSEQ multiplex PCR; TCRdb keeps only in-frame clonotypes and omits some of them. This sample has over 850,000 clones, with approximately 80% found just once. Sequenced sample: memory CD4+ T cells from PBMCs. The receptor set was obtained from a young man in good health. Some clones in this sample may be carry-over from other donors' samples. Both conserved end residues are part of each CDR3. D genes are given only for firm matches. Expanded clones are given a class, and other clones once, few, many or no size at all.

J: TRBJ2-5
V: TRBV5-1
D: TRBD1
size: NA
DNA: TGCGCCAGCAGCTTGGCCCCAACCGGGACAGACCAAGAGACCCAGTACTTC
CDR3: CASSLAPTGTDQETQYF

J: TRBJ1-2
V: TRBV27
D: NA
size: NA
DNA: TGTGCCAGCAGTTTAGCTGGGACATATGGCTACACCTTC
CDR3: CASSLAGTYGYTF

J: TRBJ2-5
V: TRBV11-1
D: NA
size: NA
DNA: TGTGCCAGCAGCCCCAAGGAACTCCAAGAGACCCAGTACTTC
CDR3: CASSPKELQETQYF

J: TRBJ1-3
V: TRBV5-1
D: NA
size: NA
DNA: TGCGCCAGCAGTGGTCAGGGACCTGGAAACACCATATATTTT
CDR3: CASSGQGPGNTIYF

J: TRBJ1-5
V: TRBV7-2
D: NA
size: NA
DNA: TGTGCCAGCAGCGTCCGGACAGCTCATCAGCCCCAGCATTTT
CDR3: CASSVRTAHQPQHF

J: TRBJ2-5
V: TRBV7-6
D: NA
size: few
DNA: TGTGCCAGCAGCCGGCAGGGGGGCGAAGAGACCCAGTACTTC
CDR3: CASSRQGGEETQYF

J: TRBJ1-2
V: TRBV29-1
D: TRBD1
size: NA
DNA: TGCAGCGTGGCGCAAACAGGGGGCGCAGACTATGGCTACACCTTC
CDR3: CSVAQTGGADYGYTF

J: TRBJ2-1
V: TRBV4-1
D: TRBD2
size: NA
DNA: TGCGCCAGCAGGCCGGGACTAGCGGGATCGACGGGCTCCTACAATGAGCAGTTCTTC
CDR3: CASRPGLAGSTGSYNEQFF

J: TRBJ2-5
V: TRBV5-4
D: NA
size: NA
DNA: TGTGCCAGCAGCTCCCCAGGGAGGGAGACCCAGTACTTC
CDR3: CASSSPGRETQYF

J: TRBJ2-7
V: TRBV5-1
D: NA
size: NA
DNA: TGCGCCAGCAGCTTGGGGTCCTGGGGGCCTTCCTACGAGCAGTACTTC
CDR3: CASSLGSWGPSYEQYF

J: TRBJ1-1
V: TRBV28
D: NA
size: NA
DNA: TGTGCCAGCAGTTTTTCTGAAAACACTGAAGCTTTCTTT
CDR3: CASSFSENTEAFF

J: TRBJ2-7
V: TRBV4-3
D: TRBD2
size: once
DNA: TGCGCCAGCAGCCCAGCCTCGGCGGGAGGTACCTACGAGCAGTACTTC
CDR3: CASSPASAGGTYEQYF

J: TRBJ2-7
V: TRBV2
D: NA
size: NA
DNA: TGTGCCAGCAGAAAACAGGGTACCCACGAGCAGTACTTC
CDR3: CASRKQGTHEQYF

J: TRBJ1-3
V: TRBV7-2
D: NA
size: NA
DNA: TGTGCCAGCAGCTTATCTTTCACTGGAAACACCATATATTTT
CDR3: CASSLSFTGNTIYF

J: TRBJ2-2
V: TRBV15
D: NA
size: NA
DNA: TGTGCCACCAGCAGAGAGGGAATGGGGTCTGGGGAGCTGTTTTTT
CDR3: CATSREGMGSGELFF

J: TRBJ2-7
V: TRBV5-1
D: TRBD2
size: many
DNA: TGCGCCAGCAGCCCCTTGACTAGCGGGGGAGGAGGCTACGAGCAGTACTTC
CDR3: CASSPLTSGGGGYEQYF

J: TRBJ2-1
V: TRBV28
D: NA
size: few
DNA: TGTGCCAGCAGTCCCCAAATGGGGAATGAGCAGTTCTTC
CDR3: CASSPQMGNEQFF

J: TRBJ2-7
V: TRBV4-1
D: TRBD2
size: NA
DNA: TGCGCCAGCAGCCAAGGGACTAGCGGAGTCCTATCGGGCGAGCAGTACTTC
CDR3: CASSQGTSGVLSGEQYF

J: TRBJ2-7
V: TRBV5-4
D: NA
size: NA
DNA: TGTGCCAGCAGCTCGACCGAAACCTACGAGCAGTACTTC
CDR3: CASSSTETYEQYF

J: TRBJ2-6
V: TRBV12-1
D: NA
size: NA
DNA: TGTGCCAGCAGCGGACTGCTAGGACAAAGTCGGGCCAACGTCCTGACTTTC
CDR3: CASSGLLGQSRANVLTF

J: TRBJ2-6
V: TRBV6-1
D: NA
size: few
DNA: TGTGCCAGTAGATCAGGCGGGGCCAACGTCCTGACTTTC
CDR3: CASRSGGANVLTF

J: TRBJ2-1
V: TRBV18
D: TRBD1
size: NA
DNA: TGTGCCAGCTCACCCGGGACAGGCTCCTACAATGAGCAGTTCTTC
CDR3: CASSPGTGSYNEQFF

J: TRBJ1-2
V: TRBV28
D: NA
size: NA
DNA: TGTGCCAGCAGTTTTTCGGTCGAGATCAACTATGGCTACACCTTC
CDR3: CASSFSVEINYGYTF

J: TRBJ2-3
V: TRBV2
D: NA
size: NA
DNA: TGTGCCAGCAGTTTAAGGGCCCGCACAGATACGCAGTATTTT
CDR3: CASSLRARTDTQYF

J: TRBJ2-7
V: TRBV5-6
D: NA
size: NA
DNA: TGTGCCAGCAGCCTCTCAGTCCCTGTCCCCCATAGCTCCTACGAGCAGTACTTC
CDR3: CASSLSVPVPHSSYEQYF

J: TRBJ1-5
V: TRBV7-9
D: NA
size: NA
DNA: TGTGCCAGCAGCTTAGGAGGGGCAGATAGCAATCAGCCCCAGCATTTT
CDR3: CASSLGGADSNQPQHF

J: TRBJ2-3
V: TRBV19
D: NA
size: NA
DNA: TGTGCCAGTAGGAAAGGGGTTGGCACAGATACGCAGTATTTT
CDR3: CASRKGVGTDTQYF

J: TRBJ2-3
V: TRBV5-1
D: TRBD1
size: NA
DNA: TGCGCCAGCAGCCTCGCCGATTGGACAGGGTCCACAGATACGCAGTATTTT
CDR3: CASSLADWTGSTDTQYF

J: TRBJ2-3
V: TRBV21-1
D: NA
size: NA
DNA: TGTGCCAGCAGCAACGGGGATCGGACCTTGAGCACAGATACGCAGTATTTT
CDR3: CASSNGDRTLSTDTQYF

J: TRBJ1-1
V: TRBV6-1
D: NA
size: once
DNA: TGTGCCAGCAGTTCTCAGGGAGGGACTGAAGCTTTCTTT
CDR3: CASSSQGGTEAFF

J: TRBJ2-7
V: TRBV10-1
D: NA
size: NA
DNA: TGCGCCCAGCAACGAGTCCTTGACTCCTACGAGCAGTACTTC
CDR3: CAQQRVLDSYEQYF

J: TRBJ1-2
V: TRBV5-1
D: TRBD1
size: NA
DNA: TGCGCCAGCAGCCCGCGACAGGGTATGGGCTATGGCTACACCTTC
CDR3: CASSPRQGMGYGYTF

J: TRBJ1-1
V: TRBV5-4
D: NA
size: NA
DNA: TGTGCCAGCAGCCTAAGGGGGACTGAAGCTTTCTTT
CDR3: CASSLRGTEAFF

J: TRBJ2-1
V: TRBV14
D: TRBD2
size: NA
DNA: TGTGCCAGCAGTCTCGGGACTAGCGGAGGGGGTGAGCAGTTCTTC
CDR3: CASSLGTSGGGEQFF

J: TRBJ2-6
V: TRBV19
D: TRBD1
size: NA
DNA: TGTGCCAGTAGCAGGACAGGGGCTGGGGCCAACGTCCTGACTTTC
CDR3: CASSRTGAGANVLTF

J: TRBJ1-3
V: TRBV28
D: TRBD1
size: NA
DNA: TGTGCCAGCAGTTTAGTCGGGACAGCCTCTGGAAACACCATATATTTT
CDR3: CASSLVGTASGNTIYF

J: TRBJ2-7
V: TRBV5-1
D: TRBD1
size: many
DNA: TGCGCCAGCAGCATGGGGACAGGTACCTACGAGCAGTACTTC
CDR3: CASSMGTGTYEQYF

J: TRBJ2-1
V: TRBV11-3
D: NA
size: NA
DNA: TGTGCCAGCAGCAAGGACGGTGCCGAATTCTTC
CDR3: CASSKDGAEFF

J: TRBJ1-5
V: TRBV27
D: NA
size: NA
DNA: TGTGCCAGCAGTTCACAGGTCTTGGGCAATCAGCCCCAGCATTTT
CDR3: CASSSQVLGNQPQHF

J: TRBJ1-4
V: TRBV7-2
D: NA
size: NA
DNA: TGTGCCAGCAGAACGGGGGGCGGTTATGAAAAACTGTTTTTT
CDR3: CASRTGGGYEKLFF

J: TRBJ2-7
V: TRBV27
D: TRBD2
size: few
DNA: TGTGCCAGCAGTTTGTATGGGACTAGCGACTACGAGCAGTACTTC
CDR3: CASSLYGTSDYEQYF

J: TRBJ2-3
V: TRBV2
D: TRBD2
size: NA
DNA: TGTGCCAGCAGGGGCCTAGCGGGGATGGATACGCAGTATTTT
CDR3: CASRGLAGMDTQYF